Listed below are T cell receptor beta chains from one sample, sequenced in a study of cytomegalovirus exposure and HLA in healthy donors. The method was immunoSEQ multiplex PCR; TCRdb's version includes in-frame clones alone and lacks a portion of them. Among about 140,000 clones listed, over 75% were seen once. The specimen sequenced was PBMCs. The receptors originated from a woman in her thirties or forties in good health and CMV-seronegative. Both conserved end residues are trimmed from each CDR3. Fields, in order: D gene, V gene, J gene, CDR3 protein. D genes are given only for firm matches.

.	TRBV29-1	TRBJ2-2	SVDPGGPPGELF
TRBD2	TRBV9	TRBJ2-1	ASSEGLAGAVYNEQF
.	TRBV5-1	TRBJ2-6	ASSLGVGGSGANVLT
.	TRBV6-6	TRBJ2-5	ASSLPRGQETQY
TRBD2	TRBV10-2	TRBJ2-1	ATVGREHNEQF
TRBD1	TRBV18	TRBJ2-1	ASSPQGAGSYNEQF
.	TRBV6-5	TRBJ2-7	ASSYSNLSYEQY
.	TRBV19	TRBJ2-3	ATTNRGGSTDTQY
TRBD2	TRBV10-3	TRBJ2-3	AIKAGDEDTQY
TRBD2	TRBV5-5	TRBJ2-1	ASSLGLAEYNEQF
.	TRBV5-1	TRBJ2-3	ASSLAGSPNTDTQY
.	TRBV5-8	TRBJ2-7	ASIEEGRGGPWGYEQY
.	TRBV11-3	TRBJ1-2	ASSPIGPLRIQWGGYT
.	TRBV4-2	TRBJ2-6	ASSQDVLAGANVLT